Reported below is one TCR beta chain. Its antigen is undetermined. The data stem from a study of cytomegalovirus exposure and HLA in healthy donors. Broader study findings: Later work found that TCR association rates differed between HLA loci; DRB1 had the most and HLA-C the fewest. Later, an analysis showed that TCR beta chains associated with HLA were more clonally expanded than others that were equally common. Investigators reported approximately 150 TCR beta chains as tied to cytomegalovirus.

This PCR relied on a set of 60 Vbeta primers and 13 Jbeta primers. Libraries were prepared by immunoSEQ multiplex PCR; TCRdb keeps only in-frame clonotypes and omits some of them. Of approximately 100,000 clones in the sample, 70% to 80% were seen once. The germline V gene encodes CDR1 MDHEN and CDR2 SYDVKM. The CDR3 totals 14 residues. Trimming took 2 bases from V and 0 from J, leaving 7 bases between them. The source of this sequence is a human donor in good health. V gene TRBV28 combines with J gene TRBJ1-1; no clear D. The source material was PBMCs. CDR3 bases: TGTGCCAGCAGTTTAGTCGGTATGAACACTGAAGCTTTCTTT. Its protein product is CASSLVGMNTEAFF. Combining the CDR3 with reference TRBV28 and TRBJ1-1 gives the whole variable domain DVKVTQSSRYLVKRTGEKVFLECVQDMDHENMFWYRQDPGLGLRLIYFSYDVKMKEKGDIPEGYSVSREKKERFSLILESASTNQTSMYLCASSLVGMNTEAFFGQGTRLTVV.